Sequencing of this T cell receptor (beta chain) was carried out in a study of long-term antiretroviral therapy in people with HIV. Regarding the study as a whole: Among HIV repertoires, CDR3 length ranges were narrower than those of controls. Patients on ART gained diversity, which nonetheless stayed below transplant donor controls.

The immunoSEQ assay was v3.0, run at survey level. Assay: immunoSEQ multiplex PCR; the TCRdb copy retains only in-frame clones and omits some. The data show 14,000 or so clones, with nearly 90% seen just once and 11% held by the top ten. Germline V CDR1 and CDR2: SEHNR, FQNEAQ (reference sequence). The CDR3 has 11 amino acids. With 6 bases removed from V and 4 bases from J, the gap between germline ends came to 5 bases. Notes on this clone: The antigen is not known.

Source: unsorted PBMCs, taken 6.2 years after starting antiretroviral therapy. The rearrangement links TRBV7-9 to TRBJ2-3; no definite D call. The receptor was derived from a man in his forties or fifties with HIV. Written as DNA, the CDR3 is TGTGCCAGCAGTTCGGCAGATACGCAGTATTTT. This translates into CASSSADTQYF.